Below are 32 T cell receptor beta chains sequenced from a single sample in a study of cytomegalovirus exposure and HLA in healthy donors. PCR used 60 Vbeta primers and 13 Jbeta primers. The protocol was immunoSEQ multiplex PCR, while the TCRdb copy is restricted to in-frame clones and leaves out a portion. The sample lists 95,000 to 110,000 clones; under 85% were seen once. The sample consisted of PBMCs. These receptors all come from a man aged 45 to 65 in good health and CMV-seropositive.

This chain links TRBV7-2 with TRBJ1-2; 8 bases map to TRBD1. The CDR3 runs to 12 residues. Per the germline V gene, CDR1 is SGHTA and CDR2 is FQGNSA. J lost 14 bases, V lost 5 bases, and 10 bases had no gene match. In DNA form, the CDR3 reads TGTGCCAGCAGCCCCGGACAGGGTTCAGGGACCTTC. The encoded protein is CASSPGQGSGTF.

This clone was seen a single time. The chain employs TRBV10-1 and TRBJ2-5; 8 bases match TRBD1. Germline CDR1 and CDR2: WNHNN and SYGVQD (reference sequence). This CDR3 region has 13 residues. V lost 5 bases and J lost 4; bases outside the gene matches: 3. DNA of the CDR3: TGCGCCAGCAGTTTAACAGGGGGAGAGACCCAGTACTTC. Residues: CASSLTGGETQYF.

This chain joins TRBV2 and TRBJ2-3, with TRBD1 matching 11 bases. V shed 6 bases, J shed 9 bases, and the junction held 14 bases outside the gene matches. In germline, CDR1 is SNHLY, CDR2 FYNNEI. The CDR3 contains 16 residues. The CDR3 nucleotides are TGTGCCAGCAGCACGGGACAGGGGGATAGGGTTGTCACGCAGTATTTT. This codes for CASSTGQGDRVVTQYF.

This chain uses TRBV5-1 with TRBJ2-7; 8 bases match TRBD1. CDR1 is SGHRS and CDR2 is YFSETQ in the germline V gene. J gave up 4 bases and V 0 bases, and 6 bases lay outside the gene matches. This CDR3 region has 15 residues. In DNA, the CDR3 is TGCGCCAGCAGCTTGGGAATGGGACAGGCATACGAGCAGTACTTC. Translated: CASSLGMGQAYEQYF.

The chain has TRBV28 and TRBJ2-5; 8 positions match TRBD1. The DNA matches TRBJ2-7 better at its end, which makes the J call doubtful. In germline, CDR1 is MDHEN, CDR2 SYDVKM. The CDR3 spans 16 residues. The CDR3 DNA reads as TGTGCCAGCAGCCCGGACAGGGCGGTAGGAACCTACGAGCAGTACTTC. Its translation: CASSPDRAVGTYEQYF.

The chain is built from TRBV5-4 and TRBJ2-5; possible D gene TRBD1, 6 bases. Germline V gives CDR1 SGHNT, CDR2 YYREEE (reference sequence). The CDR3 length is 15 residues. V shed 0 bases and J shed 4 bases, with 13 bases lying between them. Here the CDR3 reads CASSLVGRGGETQYF. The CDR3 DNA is TGTGCCAGCAGCTTGGTGGGCAGGGGTGGAGAGACCCAGTACTTC.

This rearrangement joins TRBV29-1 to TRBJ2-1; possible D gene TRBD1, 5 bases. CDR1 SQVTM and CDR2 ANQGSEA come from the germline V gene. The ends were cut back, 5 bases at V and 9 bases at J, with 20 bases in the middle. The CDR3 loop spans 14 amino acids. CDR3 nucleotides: TGCAGCGTTCCCCACGGCGCAGGGTACGGTGAGCAGTTCTTC. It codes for CSVPHGAGYGEQFF.

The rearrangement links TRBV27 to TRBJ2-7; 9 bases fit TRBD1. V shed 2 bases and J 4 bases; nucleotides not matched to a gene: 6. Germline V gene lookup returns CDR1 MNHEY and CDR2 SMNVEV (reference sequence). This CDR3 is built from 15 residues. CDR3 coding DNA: TGTGCCAGCAGTTTAAGTCGACAGGGGGGGTACGAGCAGTACTTC. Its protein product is CASSLSRQGGYEQYF.

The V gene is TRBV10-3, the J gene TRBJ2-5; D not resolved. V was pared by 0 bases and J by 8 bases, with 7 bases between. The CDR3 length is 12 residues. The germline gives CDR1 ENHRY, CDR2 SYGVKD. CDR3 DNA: TGTGCCATCAGTGAGTCGCCGCGTACCCAGTACTTC. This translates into CAISESPRTQYF.

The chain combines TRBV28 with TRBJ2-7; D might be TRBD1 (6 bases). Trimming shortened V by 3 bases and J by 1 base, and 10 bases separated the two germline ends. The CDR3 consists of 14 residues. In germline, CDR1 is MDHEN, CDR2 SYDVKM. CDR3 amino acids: CASSLTGESYEQYF. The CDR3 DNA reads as TGTGCCAGCAGTTTGACAGGCGAGTCCTACGAGCAGTACTTC.

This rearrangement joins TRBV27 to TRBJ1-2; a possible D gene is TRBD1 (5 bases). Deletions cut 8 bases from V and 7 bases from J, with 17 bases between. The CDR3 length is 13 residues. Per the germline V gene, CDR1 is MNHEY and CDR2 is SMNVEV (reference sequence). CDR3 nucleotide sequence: TGTGCCAGCCGCAACGGAGGGGACCTTGGCTACACCTTC. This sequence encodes CASRNGGDLGYTF.

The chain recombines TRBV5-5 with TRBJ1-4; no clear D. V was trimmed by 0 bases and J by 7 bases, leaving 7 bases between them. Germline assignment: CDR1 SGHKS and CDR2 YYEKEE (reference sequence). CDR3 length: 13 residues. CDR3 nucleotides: TGTGCCAGCAGCTTGGGCCAAGCTGAAAAACTGTTTTTT. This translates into CASSLGQAEKLFF.

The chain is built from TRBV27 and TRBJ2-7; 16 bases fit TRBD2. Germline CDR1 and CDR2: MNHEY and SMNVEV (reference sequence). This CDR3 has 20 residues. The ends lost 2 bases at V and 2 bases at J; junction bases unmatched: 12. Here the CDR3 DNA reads TGTGCCAGCAGTTTAGCCGGGACTAGCGGGAGGGGAAAAGGGACCTACGAGCAGTACTTC. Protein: CASSLAGTSGRGKGTYEQYF.

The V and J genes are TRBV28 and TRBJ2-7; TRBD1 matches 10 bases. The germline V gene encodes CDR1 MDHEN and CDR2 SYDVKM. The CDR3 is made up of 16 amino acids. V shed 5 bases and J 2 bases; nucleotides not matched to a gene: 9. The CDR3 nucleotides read TGTGCCAGCAGTCCGGTCGGGACAGGGGTCCCCTACGAGCAGTACTTC. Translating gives CASSPVGTGVPYEQYF.

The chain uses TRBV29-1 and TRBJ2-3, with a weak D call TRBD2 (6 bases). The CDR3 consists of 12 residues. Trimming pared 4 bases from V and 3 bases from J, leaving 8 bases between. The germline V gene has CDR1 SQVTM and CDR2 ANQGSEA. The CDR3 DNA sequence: TGCAGCGTTGTCCGGGGGACAGATACGCAGTATTTT. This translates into CSVVRGTDTQYF.

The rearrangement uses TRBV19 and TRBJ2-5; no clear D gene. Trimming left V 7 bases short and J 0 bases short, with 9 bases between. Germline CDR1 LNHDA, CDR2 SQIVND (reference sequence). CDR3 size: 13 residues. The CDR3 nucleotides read TGTGCCAGTAAATCATCGGACCAAGAGACCCAGTACTTC. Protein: CASKSSDQETQYF.

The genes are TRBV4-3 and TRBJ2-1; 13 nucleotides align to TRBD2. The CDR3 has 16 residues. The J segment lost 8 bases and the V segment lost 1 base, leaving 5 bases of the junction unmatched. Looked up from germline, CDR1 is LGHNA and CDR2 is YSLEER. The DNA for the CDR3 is TGCGCCAGCAGCCAAGGGGGACTAGCGGGAAGGGATGAGCAGTTCTTC. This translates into CASSQGGLAGRDEQFF.

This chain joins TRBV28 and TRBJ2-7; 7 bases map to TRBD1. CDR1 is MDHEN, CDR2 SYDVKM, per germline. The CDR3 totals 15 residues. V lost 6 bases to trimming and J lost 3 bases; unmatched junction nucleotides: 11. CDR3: CASSQAGTAVYEQYF. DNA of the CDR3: TGTGCCAGCAGCCAAGCCGGGACAGCAGTCTACGAGCAGTACTTC.

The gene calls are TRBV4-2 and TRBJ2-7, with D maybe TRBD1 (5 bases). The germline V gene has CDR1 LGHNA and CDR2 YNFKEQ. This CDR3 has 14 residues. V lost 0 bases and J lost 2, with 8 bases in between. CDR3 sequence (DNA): TGTGCCAGCAGCCAAGACCAGGGTCCCTACGAGCAGTACTTC. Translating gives CASSQDQGPYEQYF.

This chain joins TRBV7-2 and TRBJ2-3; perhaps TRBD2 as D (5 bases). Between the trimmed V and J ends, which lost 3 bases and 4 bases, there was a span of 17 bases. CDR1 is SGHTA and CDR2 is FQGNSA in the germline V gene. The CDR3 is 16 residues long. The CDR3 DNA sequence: TGTGCCAGCAGCTTGTCTGAGGGCCCAAGTGCAGATACGCAGTATTTT. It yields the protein CASSLSEGPSADTQYF.

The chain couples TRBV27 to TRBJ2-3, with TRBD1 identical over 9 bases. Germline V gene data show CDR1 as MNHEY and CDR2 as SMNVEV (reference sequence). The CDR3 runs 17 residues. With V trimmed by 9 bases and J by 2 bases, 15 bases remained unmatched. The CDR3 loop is CASKKTGGDLFTDTQYF. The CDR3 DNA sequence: TGTGCCAGTAAGAAAACAGGGGGCGATCTATTCACAGATACGCAGTATTTT.

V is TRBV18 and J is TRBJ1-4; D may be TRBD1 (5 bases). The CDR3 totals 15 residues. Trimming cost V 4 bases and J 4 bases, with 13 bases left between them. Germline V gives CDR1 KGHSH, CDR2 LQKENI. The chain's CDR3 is CASSREGLGNEKLFF. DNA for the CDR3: TGTGCCAGCTCACGCGAGGGACTGGGTAATGAAAAACTGTTTTTT.

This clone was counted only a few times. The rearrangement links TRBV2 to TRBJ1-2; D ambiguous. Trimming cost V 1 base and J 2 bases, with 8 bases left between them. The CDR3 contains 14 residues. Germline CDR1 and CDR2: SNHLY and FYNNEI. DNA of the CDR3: TGTGCCAGCAGTGAAGGCAGGCCCAACTATGGCTACACCTTC. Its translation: CASSEGRPNYGYTF.

CDR3 protein: CSVQDRPPYEQYF. DNA for the CDR3: TGCAGCGTCCAGGACAGGCCGCCCTACGAGCAGTACTTC. V gene TRBV29-1 combines with J gene TRBJ2-7, with TRBD1 identical over 7 bases. Germline lookup yields CDR1 SQVTM and CDR2 ANQGSEA. The CDR3 spans 13 residues. V shed 6 bases and J 2 bases; nucleotides not matched to a gene: 7.

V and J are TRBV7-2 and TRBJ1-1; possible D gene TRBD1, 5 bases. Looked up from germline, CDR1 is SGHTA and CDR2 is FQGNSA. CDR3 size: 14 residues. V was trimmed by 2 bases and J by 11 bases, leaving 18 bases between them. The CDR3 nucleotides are TGTGCCAGCAGCTTATACGGCGGCAAGGGGTTCGCTTTCTTT. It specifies CASSLYGGKGFAFF.

As DNA, the CDR3 is TGTGCCAGCAGCTCGGGGATGATGGGAGAAGCTTTCTTT. Residues: CASSSGMMGEAFF. The chain is built from TRBV7-8 and TRBJ1-1, with D unclear. V lost 4 bases and J lost 8, with 14 bases in between. Germline V gives CDR1 SGHVS, CDR2 FQNEAQ. The CDR3 consists of 13 residues.

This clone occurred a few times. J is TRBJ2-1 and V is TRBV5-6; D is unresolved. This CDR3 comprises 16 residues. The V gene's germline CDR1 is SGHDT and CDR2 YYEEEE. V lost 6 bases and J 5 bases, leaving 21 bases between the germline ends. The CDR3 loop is CASTPQMRQKHNEQFF. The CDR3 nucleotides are TGTGCCAGCACCCCCCAGATGAGGCAGAAGCACAATGAGCAGTTCTTC. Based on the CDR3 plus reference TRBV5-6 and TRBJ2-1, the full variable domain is DAGVTQSPTHLIKTRGQQVTLRCSPKSGHDTVSWYQQALGQGPQFIFQYYEEEERQRGNFPDRFSGHQFPNYSSELNVNALLLGDSALYLCASTPQMRQKHNEQFFGPGTRLTVL.

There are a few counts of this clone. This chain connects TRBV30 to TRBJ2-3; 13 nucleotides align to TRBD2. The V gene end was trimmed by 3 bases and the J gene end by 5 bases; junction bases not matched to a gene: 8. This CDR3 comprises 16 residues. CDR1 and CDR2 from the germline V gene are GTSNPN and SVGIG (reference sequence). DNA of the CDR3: TGTGCCTGGAGGACCGGACTAGCGGGAGTTGTAGATACGCAGTATTTT. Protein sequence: CAWRTGLAGVVDTQYF.

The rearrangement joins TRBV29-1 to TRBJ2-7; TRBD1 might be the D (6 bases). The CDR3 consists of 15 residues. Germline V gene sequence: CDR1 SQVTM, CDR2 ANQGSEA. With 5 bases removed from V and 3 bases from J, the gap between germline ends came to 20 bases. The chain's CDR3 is CSVINAYPRGYEQYF. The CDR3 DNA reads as TGCAGCGTTATTAACGCCTACCCCAGGGGCTACGAGCAGTACTTC.

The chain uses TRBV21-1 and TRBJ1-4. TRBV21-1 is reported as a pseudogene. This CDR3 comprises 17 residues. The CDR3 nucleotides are TGTGCCAGCAGCAAAGCTGTGTGGGGGAGGGCGGATGAAAAACTGTTTTTT. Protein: CASSKAVWGRADEKLFF.

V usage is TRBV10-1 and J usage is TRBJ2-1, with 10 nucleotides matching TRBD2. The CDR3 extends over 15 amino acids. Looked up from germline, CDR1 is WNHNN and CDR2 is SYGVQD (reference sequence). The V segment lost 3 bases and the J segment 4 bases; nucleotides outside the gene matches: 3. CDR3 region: CASSDASGGYNEQFF. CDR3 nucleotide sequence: TGCGCCAGCAGTGACGCTAGCGGGGGATACAATGAGCAGTTCTTC.

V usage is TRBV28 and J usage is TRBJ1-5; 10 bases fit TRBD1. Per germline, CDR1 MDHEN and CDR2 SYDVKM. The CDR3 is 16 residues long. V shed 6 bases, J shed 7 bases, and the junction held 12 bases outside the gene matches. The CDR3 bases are TGTGCCAGCAGCCCGGGACAGGGGTCAGGGAGGCAGCCCCAGCATTTT. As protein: CASSPGQGSGRQPQHF.